These 27 T cell receptor beta chains were all obtained from the same sample, sequenced in a study of a mutant IDH1 vaccine in newly diagnosed glioma. Clones were read by immunoSEQ multiplex PCR, and TCRdb kept only the in-frame ones, dropping some. The sample comprises 33,000 or so clones, 60% to 85% of which are singletons, and 7.5% to 10% rests with the top ten. The time point: week 35, safety follow-up. Every single dose of the vaccine, 300 ug of mutant IDH1 20-mer peptide, came with topical imiquimod. Their recognized antigens are unknown. Sequenced here: PBMCs, sampled from a glioma patient whose treatment included an IDH1 peptide vaccine. These receptors all stem from a woman aged 25 to 45 with glioma. Some clones in this sample may be carry-over from other donors' samples.

The genes are TRBV7-2 and TRBJ1-4; D is unclear. V gave up 6 bases and J gave up 3 bases, with 14 bases separating them. Germline CDR1 is SGHTA and CDR2 is FQGNSA. The CDR3 runs to 15 residues. CDR3 region: CASSQVGLSNEKLFF. DNA for the CDR3: TGTGCCAGCAGTCAAGTGGGGTTGTCTAATGAAAAACTGTTTTTT.

This clone has only a few counts. The V call is TRBV28, the J call TRBJ1-1, with D possibly matching TRBD1 (6 bases). This CDR3 is built from 17 residues. Germline-derived CDR1 and CDR2 are MDHEN and SYDVKM. The V end lost 6 bases, the J end lost 0 bases, and 20 bases lay between the germline ends. CDR3: CASRPDSGGFMNTEAFF. Written as DNA, the CDR3 is TGTGCCAGCAGACCGGACAGTGGGGGCTTCATGAACACTGAAGCTTTCTTT.

The chain employs TRBV9 and TRBJ1-5; D is unclear. Trimming pared 4 bases from V and 0 bases from J, leaving 8 bases between. Germline CDR1 SGDLS, CDR2 YYNGEE. The CDR3 consists of 14 residues. CDR3: CASSPGYSNQPQHF. For the CDR3, the DNA is TGTGCCAGCAGCCCGGGTTATAGCAATCAGCCCCAGCATTTT.

This clone appeared a single time. V is TRBV5-6 and J is TRBJ2-7; D assignment may be TRBD1 or TRBD2 (6 bases each). The germline CDR1 and CDR2 sequences are SGHDT and YYEEEE. This CDR3 has 14 residues. Deletions cut 0 bases from V and 3 bases from J, with 10 bases between. For the CDR3, the DNA is TGTGCCAGCAGCTTGGGGGGGGACAACTACGAGCAGTACTTC. Translated: CASSLGGDNYEQYF.

The chain links TRBV15 to TRBJ1-4; D is ambiguous. V lost 0 bases and J 5 bases, leaving 10 bases between the germline ends. This CDR3 has 15 amino acids. CDR1 and CDR2 (germline): LNHNV, YYDKDF (reference sequence). The CDR3 DNA follows: TGTGCCACCAGCAGAGACAGGTTACCGAATGAAAAACTGTTTTTT. Translation gives CATSRDRLPNEKLFF.

This chain uses TRBV4-1 with TRBJ1-5; D gene ambiguous. V was clipped by 4 bases and J by 0 bases, with 10 bases between them. The germline V gene has CDR1 MGHRA and CDR2 YSYEKL. The CDR3 is made up of 15 amino acids. DNA of the CDR3: TGCGCCAGCAGCCCAGGACTTTATAGCAATCAGCCCCAGCATTTT. Translated: CASSPGLYSNQPQHF.

This chain uses TRBV13 with TRBJ2-2; tentatively, D is TRBD1 or TRBD2 (5 bases each). CDR1 and CDR2 from the germline V gene are PRHDT and FYEKMQ (reference sequence). V was shortened by 5 bases and J by 9 bases, with 22 bases between the two germline ends. This CDR3 comprises 16 residues. The CDR3 coding sequence is TGTGCCAGCAGCAACCGAAAGGGACGGAGGAAGTGGGAGCTGTTTTTT. Its translation is CASSNRKGRRKWELFF.

This clone is medium-sized by share. This chain links TRBV19 with TRBJ2-3; 8 nucleotides agree with TRBD1. CDR3 length equals 15 residues. Germline loops: CDR1 LNHDA, CDR2 SQIVND (reference sequence). V lost 7 bases and J lost 1; bases outside the gene matches: 7. The CDR3 sequence is CASTSGGAGTDTQYF. The DNA for the CDR3 is TGTGCCAGTACCTCAGGGGGCGCTGGCACAGATACGCAGTATTTT.

V is TRBV5-4 and J is TRBJ2-5, with a tentative D call TRBD1 (6 bases). The CDR3 contains 15 residues. Germline loops: CDR1 SGHNT, CDR2 YYREEE (reference sequence). V gave up 3 bases and J gave up 3 bases, with 15 bases separating them. The CDR3 sequence: CASSYNEGVEETQYF. CDR3 DNA sequence: TGTGCCAGCAGCTATAACGAGGGGGTAGAAGAGACCCAGTACTTC.

This chain connects TRBV19 to TRBJ2-7, with D hard to call. The CDR3 contains 15 residues. Germline values: CDR1 LNHDA, CDR2 SQIVND (reference sequence). Trimming removed 3 bases from V and 0 bases from J, with 12 bases in between. CDR3: CASSMSSPDSYEQYF. The CDR3 DNA follows: TGTGCCAGTAGTATGTCCAGTCCCGACTCCTACGAGCAGTACTTC.

The rearrangement uses TRBV30 and TRBJ2-2; 7 bases line up with TRBD2. The CDR3 runs 15 residues. The junction had 5 bases not matched to a gene; V was cut back by 0 bases and J by 4 bases. CDR1 and CDR2 from the germline V gene are GTSNPN and SVGIG (reference sequence). CDR3 protein: CAWSVAGPSTGELFF. DNA of the CDR3: TGTGCCTGGAGTGTAGCGGGGCCTTCCACCGGGGAGCTGTTTTTT.

The CDR3 reads CASSLDLAGGHEQYF. The CDR3 DNA reads as TGTGCCAGCAGCTTAGATCTAGCGGGAGGCCACGAGCAGTACTTC. The chain employs TRBV11-2 and TRBJ2-7; 11 bases fit TRBD2. Germline CDR1 and CDR2: SGHAT and FQNNGV. Trimming cost V 0 bases and J 5 bases; bases outside gene matches: 3. The CDR3 has 15 residues.

The chain has TRBV25-1 and TRBJ2-3, with a tentative D call TRBD2 (5 bases). Germline lookup yields CDR1 MGHDK and CDR2 SYGVNS. The V gene lost 6 bases and the J gene lost 2 bases, with 15 bases spanning the gap. This CDR3 has 15 residues. The CDR3 DNA sequence: TGTGCCAGCAGCCCTCTAAGCGGACCCACAGATACGCAGTATTTT. Amino acid sequence: CASSPLSGPTDTQYF.

On this clone: One end of the junction varies from germline; a read error may be responsible. Other DNA variants within this sample encode the same CDR3. The chain has TRBV6-6 and TRBJ1-4, with 7 bases that match TRBD1. The CDR3 extends over 14 amino acids. Germline V gene data show CDR1 as MNHNY and CDR2 as SVGAGI (reference sequence). Here the CDR3 reads CASRWTGSNEKLFF. The CDR3 bases are TGTGCCAGCCGTTGGACAGGCTCTAATGAAAAGCTGTTTTTT.

The chain carries TRBV29-1 and TRBJ2-3, with D hard to call. Per germline, CDR1 SQVTM and CDR2 ANQGSEA. Trimming removed 4 bases from V and 3 bases from J, with 20 bases in between. CDR3 length: 16 residues. CDR3 sequence: CSVVDVVRAVTDTQYF. CDR3 DNA sequence: TGCAGCGTTGTGGACGTTGTAAGGGCGGTTACAGATACGCAGTATTTT.

This clone was detected once. The chain is built from TRBV10-3 and TRBJ2-3; D is tentatively TRBD1 or TRBD2 (5 bases each). CDR3 length: 14 amino acids. V lost 6 bases, J lost 4 bases, and 14 bases lay in between. Germline V gives CDR1 ENHRY, CDR2 SYGVKD. CDR3 residues: CAISEGFRADTQYF. CDR3 bases: TGTGCCATCAGCGAGGGGTTCAGGGCAGATACGCAGTATTTT.

This clone was found once. The chain joins TRBV10-3 to TRBJ2-2; D gene uncertain. V was clipped by 8 bases and J by 0 bases, with 1 base between them. The CDR3 runs to 11 residues. Germline lookup yields CDR1 ENHRY and CDR2 SYGVKD. In DNA, the CDR3 is TGTGCCATCGCGAACACCGGGGAGCTGTTTTTT. Amino acids: CAIANTGELFF.

The gene calls are TRBV28 and TRBJ1-5; 7 bases line up with TRBD1. The CDR3 runs 13 residues. The J segment lost 4 bases and the V segment lost 6 bases, leaving 3 bases of the junction unmatched. Germline V gene sequence: CDR1 MDHEN, CDR2 SYDVKM. The CDR3 protein is CASRLQGNQPQHF. CDR3 nucleotides: TGTGCCAGCAGGTTACAGGGGAATCAGCCCCAGCATTTT.

This sequence joins TRBV19 and TRBJ2-3; D is uncertain. Per germline, CDR1 LNHDA and CDR2 SQIVND (reference sequence). The CDR3 is 14 residues long. The ends were cut back, 5 bases at V and 0 bases at J, with 9 bases in the middle. The CDR3 sequence: CASSPSKSTDTQYF. CDR3 in DNA: TGTGCCAGTAGTCCCTCGAAGAGCACAGATACGCAGTATTTT.

The chain carries TRBV4-1 and TRBJ2-2; tentatively, D is TRBD1 (6 bases). Deletions cut 1 base from V and 6 bases from J, with 12 bases between. This CDR3 has 15 residues. Germline V gives CDR1 MGHRA, CDR2 YSYEKL. The CDR3 loop reads CASSQVPQGSGELFF. In DNA, the CDR3 is TGCGCCAGCAGCCAAGTTCCACAGGGTTCCGGGGAGCTGTTTTTT.

The chain combines TRBV30 with TRBJ2-5, with 11 bases that match TRBD2. CDR3 length: 15 amino acids. Germline V lookup: CDR1 GTSNPN, CDR2 SVGIG (reference sequence). With V trimmed by 4 bases and J by 5 bases, 9 bases remained unmatched. CDR3 coding DNA: TGTGCCTGGAACACCGAGGCTAGCGGGAGGGAGACCCAGTACTTC. It encodes CAWNTEASGRETQYF.

V gene TRBV19 combines with J gene TRBJ2-2, with 9 nucleotides matching TRBD2. Germline V CDR1 and CDR2: LNHDA, SQIVND (reference sequence). V was pared by 3 bases and J by 5 bases, with 1 base of the junction left unmatched. The length of the CDR3 is 14 residues. In nucleotides, the CDR3 is TGTGCCAGTAGTATCGGACTAGCGACCGGGGAGCTGTTTTTT. Protein sequence: CASSIGLATGELFF.

The chain carries TRBV9 and TRBJ2-4, with 10 nucleotides matching TRBD2. The ends lost 3 bases at V and 0 bases at J; junction bases unmatched: 3. The germline CDR1 and CDR2 sequences are SGDLS and YYNGEE. The CDR3 length is 16 residues. CDR3 coding DNA: TGTGCCAGCAGCGGCCGACTAGCGGGAGCCAAAAACATTCAGTACTTC. This codes for CASSGRLAGAKNIQYF. Full variable domain (rest looked up from reference TRBV9 and TRBJ2-4): DSGVTQTPKHLITATGQRVTLRCSPRSGDLSVYWYQQSLDQGLQFLIQYYNGEERAKGNILERFSAQQFPDLHSELNLSSLELGDSALYFCASSGRLAGAKNIQYFGAGTRLSVL.

The chain has TRBV7-9 and TRBJ1-4, with D possibly TRBD1 on 6 matching bases. The CDR3 extends over 14 amino acids. Germline CDR1 reads SEHNR; CDR2 reads FQNEAQ (reference sequence). V dropped 11 bases and J dropped 6 bases, with 19 bases sitting between them. In DNA form, the CDR3 reads TGTGCCCCAAAGGGGGAGGGGGTGGATGAAAAACTGTTTTTT. Encoded protein: CAPKGEGVDEKLFF.

The chain uses TRBV5-6 and TRBJ2-1; 13 bases fit TRBD2. The ends lost 4 bases at V and 4 bases at J; junction bases unmatched: 5. The germline CDR1 and CDR2 sequences are SGHDT and YYEEEE. The CDR3 is 16 residues long. The CDR3 spells CASSAGTSGIYNEQFF. DNA of the CDR3: TGTGCCAGCAGCGCGGGGACTAGCGGGATTTACAATGAGCAGTTCTTC.

The rearrangement links TRBV10-3 to TRBJ1-4; D may be TRBD1 (6 bases). Germline CDR1 is ENHRY and CDR2 is SYGVKD. The V gene lost 0 bases and the J gene lost 7 bases, with 12 bases spanning the gap. This CDR3 comprises 15 residues. CDR3 protein: CAISESIRGTEKLFF. CDR3 DNA sequence: TGTGCCATCAGTGAGTCGATCAGGGGTACTGAAAAACTGTTTTTT.

V usage is TRBV10-1 and J usage is TRBJ2-1; D gene ambiguous. The CDR3 has 14 amino acids. Germline CDR1 and CDR2: WNHNN and SYGVQD (reference sequence). Trimming shortened V by 0 bases and J by 5 bases, and 8 bases separated the two germline ends. The DNA of the CDR3 is TGCGCCAGCAGTGAGTCGAGTCTCGACAATGAGCAGTTCTTC. It encodes CASSESSLDNEQFF.